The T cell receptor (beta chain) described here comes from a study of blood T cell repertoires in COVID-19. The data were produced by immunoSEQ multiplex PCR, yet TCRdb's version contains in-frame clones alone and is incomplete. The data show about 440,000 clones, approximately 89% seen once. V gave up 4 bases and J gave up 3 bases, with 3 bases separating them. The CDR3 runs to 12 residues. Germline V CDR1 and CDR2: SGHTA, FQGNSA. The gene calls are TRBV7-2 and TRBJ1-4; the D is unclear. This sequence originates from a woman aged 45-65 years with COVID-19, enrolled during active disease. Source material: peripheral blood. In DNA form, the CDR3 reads TGTGCCAGCAGCTCATCTAATGAAAAACTGTTTTTT. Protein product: CASSSSNEKLFF.